These 32 T cell receptor beta chains came from one sample sequenced in a study of blood T cell repertoires in COVID-19. Sequencing was performed with immunoSEQ multiplex PCR; in TCRdb, only in-frame clones are kept and a portion is missing. The sample lists a few hundred thousand clones, around 86% occurring once. The sample was PBMCs or T cells enriched from blood (not recorded which). The receptors were gathered from a woman aged 18-29 years who had recovered from COVID-19.

In DNA form, the CDR3 reads TGTGCCAGCAGCTTAGATAGGGACACGGAGCCCCAGCATTTT. Translated: CASSLDRDTEPQHF. The chain has TRBV11-2 and TRBJ1-5; possibly TRBD1 for D (6 bases). Germline V gene lookup returns CDR1 SGHAT and CDR2 FQNNGV. The CDR3 is 14 residues long. V was shortened by 0 bases and J by 8 bases, with 11 bases between the two germline ends.

This chain links TRBV7-6 with TRBJ2-1; 13 positions match TRBD2. CDR3 length equals 16 residues. The germline V gene encodes CDR1 SGHVS and CDR2 FNYEAQ. J gave up 5 bases and V 1 base, and 2 bases lay outside the gene matches. The CDR3, as DNA: TGTGCCAGCAGCTTAGGGACTAGCGGGGGAGACAATGAGCAGTTCTTC. Translated: CASSLGTSGGDNEQFF. Filled out from reference TRBV7-6 and TRBJ2-1, the complete variable domain reads GAGVSQSPRYKVTKRGQDVALRCDPISGHVSLYWYRQALGQGPEFLTYFNYEAQQDKSGLPNDRFSAERPEGSISTLTIQRTEQRDSAMYRCASSLGTSGGDNEQFFGPGTRLTVL.

This clone has only one observation. This chain links TRBV20-1 with TRBJ2-7; a weak D match, TRBD1 (6 bases). Germline V CDR1 and CDR2: DFQATT, SNEGSKA (reference sequence). The CDR3 has 15 residues. Trimming left V 3 bases short and J 0 bases short, with 15 bases between. CDR3 in amino acids: CSASGGEGVSYEQYF. CDR3 DNA sequence: TGCAGTGCTAGTGGGGGTGAGGGGGTCTCCTACGAGCAGTACTTC.

V and J are TRBV13 and TRBJ1-6; 10 bases line up with TRBD1. V shed 0 bases, J shed 11 bases, and the junction held 4 bases outside the gene matches. The CDR3 spans 15 residues. Germline V gene sequence: CDR1 PRHDT, CDR2 FYEKMQ (reference sequence). CDR3 amino acids: CASSLGDRGRTPLHF. CDR3 nucleotide sequence: TGTGCCAGCAGCTTAGGAGACAGGGGGCGTACACCCCTCCACTTT.

This clone was seen more than once but under ten times. This chain uses TRBV27 with TRBJ2-1; TRBD1 aligns across 8 bases. J was trimmed by 3 bases and V by 4 bases; bases with no gene match: 5. Germline values: CDR1 MNHEY, CDR2 SMNVEV (reference sequence). The CDR3 runs 15 residues. Here the CDR3 reads CASSSGTGDYNEQFF. The CDR3, as DNA: TGTGCCAGCAGTTCCGGGACAGGTGACTACAATGAGCAGTTCTTC.

This chain joins TRBV2 and TRBJ2-1; 12 bases map to TRBD1. The CDR3 consists of 13 residues. Germline-derived CDR1 and CDR2 are SNHLY and FYNNEI. CDR3 nucleotide sequence: TGTGCTTACCCCGGGACAGGGGGCTATGAGCAGTTCTTC. Protein: CAYPGTGGYEQFF.

DNA for the CDR3: TGTGCCAGCCAAGAAGGGACTCCGGCCTACGAGCAGTACTTC. Amino acids: CASQEGTPAYEQYF. The chain combines TRBV11-3 with TRBJ2-7; maybe TRBD2 (6 bases). The length of the CDR3 is 14 residues. The germline gives CDR1 SGHNT, CDR2 YENEEA. V lost 8 bases to trimming and J lost 2 bases, with 16 bases between them.

This clone was picked up a small number of times. This chain links TRBV2 with TRBJ2-1; D uncertain. Germline V gene data show CDR1 as SNHLY and CDR2 as FYNNEI. The CDR3 sequence is 12 residues long. V dropped 6 bases and J dropped 3 bases, with 6 bases sitting between them. The CDR3 loop is CASRASYNEQFF. The CDR3 bases are TGTGCCAGCAGGGCTAGCTACAATGAGCAGTTCTTC.

The rearrangement links TRBV19 to TRBJ2-1; weak D call: TRBD2 (6 bases). The germline V and J ends were trimmed by 7 bases and 1 base, with 14 bases remaining between them. This CDR3 spans 15 amino acids. Germline V lookup: CDR1 LNHDA, CDR2 SQIVND (reference sequence). The CDR3 DNA is TGTGCCAGTACTGCCGGGACTTTTTCCTACAATGAGCAGTTCTTC. It is translated as CASTAGTFSYNEQFF. Full variable domain (outside the CDR3, taken from reference TRBV19 and TRBJ2-1): DGGITQSPKYLFRKEGQNVTLSCEQNLNHDAMYWYRQDPGQGLRLIYYSQIVNDFQKGDIAEGYSVSREKKESFPLTVTSAQKNPTAFYLCASTAGTFSYNEQFFGPGTRLTVL.

The V gene is TRBV18, the J gene TRBJ1-6; 10 nucleotides align to TRBD1. From germline, CDR1 is KGHSH and CDR2 LQKENI. Trimming removed 3 bases from V and 7 bases from J; junction bases left unmatched: 6. The CDR3 spans 16 residues. DNA of the CDR3: TGTGCCAGCTCACCCTCCGGGACAGGGGACAATTCACCCCTCCACTTT. This sequence encodes CASSPSGTGDNSPLHF. The variable domain in full, with the rest retrieved from reference TRBV18 and TRBJ1-6, is NAGVMQNPRHLVRRRGQEARLRCSPMKGHSHVYWYRQLPEEGLKFMVYLQKENIIDESGMPKERFSAEFPKEGPSILRIQQVVRGDSAAYFCASSPSGTGDNSPLHFGNGTRLTVT.

This clone has more than one count but fewer than ten. The genes are TRBV5-1 and TRBJ2-5, with D possibly being TRBD1 (6 bases). The CDR3 length is 14 residues. Trimming took off 0 bases at V and 2 bases at J, with 8 bases between the two ends. The germline V gene encodes CDR1 SGHRS and CDR2 YFSETQ. In DNA, the CDR3 is TGCGCCAGCAGCTTGGAGGGACATCAAGAGACCCAGTACTTC. Its protein product is CASSLEGHQETQYF.

The V gene is TRBV6-2 or TRBV6-3, the J gene TRBJ2-2; 10 bases fit TRBD1. The trim removed 4 bases at V and 1 base at J, leaving 3 bases unmatched. The germline V gene encodes CDR1 MNHEY and CDR2 SVGEGT. The CDR3 runs to 16 residues. CDR3 coding DNA: TGTGCCAGCAGTTCCCGGGACAGGGGGAACACCGGGGAGCTGTTTTTT. Encoded protein: CASSSRDRGNTGELFF.

The V gene is TRBV7-3, the J gene TRBJ2-1, with D possibly matching TRBD1 (6 bases). Trimming shortened V by 4 bases and J by 6 bases, and 19 bases separated the two germline ends. Germline V gene sequence: CDR1 SGHTA, CDR2 FQGTGA. CDR3 size: 16 residues. The CDR3 bases are TGTGCCAGCAGCTCTGGGGGCCCGGGGCGGCCCAATGAGCAGTTCTTC. This gives the protein CASSSGGPGRPNEQFF. The whole variable domain, remainder taken from reference TRBV7-3 and TRBJ2-1, is GAGVSQTPSNKVTEKGKYVELRCDPISGHTALYWYRQSLGQGPEFLIYFQGTGAADDSGLPNDRFFAVRPEGSVSTLKIQRTERGDSAVYLCASSSGGPGRPNEQFFGPGTRLTVL.

The rearrangement joins TRBV6-1 to TRBJ1-5; 7 bases line up with TRBD1. The CDR3 loop spans 15 amino acids. Per germline, CDR1 MNHNS and CDR2 SASEGT. The ends lost 2 bases at V and 6 bases at J; junction bases unmatched: 7. The chain's CDR3 is CASSERAEGAQPQHF. Written as DNA, the CDR3 is TGTGCCAGCAGTGAACGGGCGGAGGGGGCTCAGCCCCAGCATTTT.

The rearrangement links TRBV7-2 to TRBJ2-5, with TRBD2 matching over 10 bases. Germline V gene data show CDR1 as SGHTA and CDR2 as FQGNSA. The CDR3 consists of 14 residues. V lost 5 bases to trimming and J lost 5 bases; unmatched junction nucleotides: 5. CDR3 protein: CASSAGLASETQYF. The DNA of the CDR3 is TGTGCCAGCAGCGCGGGACTAGCGAGCGAGACCCAGTACTTC.

This clone was counted only a few times. The chain is built from TRBV20-1 and TRBJ1-1; no clear D. Germline V gives CDR1 DFQATT, CDR2 SNEGSKA (reference sequence). The ends were cut back, 3 bases at V and 0 bases at J, with 5 bases in the middle. The CDR3 is made up of 12 amino acids. The CDR3 spells CSASSVNTEAFF. CDR3 DNA sequence: TGCAGTGCTAGTTCCGTGAACACTGAAGCTTTCTTT.

The CDR3 loop is CASSLDSGNTIYF. The CDR3 nucleotides are TGTGCCAGCAGTTTGGACAGCGGAAACACCATATATTTT. This chain links TRBV12-3 or TRBV12-4 with TRBJ1-3; tentatively, D is TRBD1 (6 bases). Between the trimmed V and J ends, which lost 3 bases and 4 bases, there was a span of 7 bases. CDR3 size: 13 residues.

The chain recombines TRBV21-1 with TRBJ1-5; the DNA was not compared with TRBD1, the D call given in the table. TRBV21-1 represents a pseudogene. The CDR3 has 14 amino acids. The CDR3 coding sequence is TGTGCCCCCATGGCCAGGGGCATCCAGCAGCCCCAGCATTTT. Residues: CAPMARGIQQPQHF.

This clone was counted a few times. The rearrangement links TRBV11-1 to TRBJ2-7; 8 nucleotides agree with TRBD1. Germline V lookup: CDR1 SGHAT, CDR2 FQDESV (reference sequence). The J segment lost 5 bases and the V segment lost 6 bases, leaving 6 bases of the junction unmatched. This CDR3 comprises 13 residues. This CDR3 reads CASRDTGGNEQYF. The CDR3 DNA reads TGTGCCAGCAGGGATACAGGGGGGAACGAGCAGTACTTC.

V gene TRBV7-6 combines with J gene TRBJ2-6, with a possible D match to TRBD1 (6 bases). Trimming cost V 2 bases and J 0 bases, with 8 bases left between them. CDR3 length: 16 amino acids. The germline V gene has CDR1 SGHVS and CDR2 FNYEAQ. CDR3 DNA sequence: TGTGCCAGCAGCTTAAGAGGGGGCTCTGGGGCCAACGTCCTGACTTTC. Translating it yields CASSLRGGSGANVLTF.

The chain couples TRBV5-1 to TRBJ1-2; D might be TRBD1 (6 bases). Deletions cut 0 bases from V and 4 bases from J, with 7 bases between. This CDR3 has 13 residues. Looked up from germline, CDR1 is SGHRS and CDR2 is YFSETQ. CDR3 region: CASSLDRAYGYTF. The CDR3 nucleotides read TGCGCCAGCAGCTTGGACAGGGCCTATGGCTACACCTTC.

V and J are TRBV3-1 (or the pseudogene TRBV3-2) and TRBJ2-7; TRBD2 matches 9 bases. Germline CDR1 is LGHDT and CDR2 is YNNKEL (reference sequence). Trimming removed 0 bases from V and 3 bases from J; junction bases left unmatched: 6. The CDR3 extends over 16 amino acids. The CDR3 is CASSQDGLAGYYEQYF. The CDR3, as DNA: TGTGCCAGCAGCCAAGACGGGCTAGCGGGATACTACGAGCAGTACTTC.

The chain is built from TRBV4-1 and TRBJ2-7; the match to TRBD2 covers 11 bases. The CDR3 has 15 residues. Trimming removed 4 bases from V and 2 bases from J; junction bases left unmatched: 4. CDR1 and CDR2 (germline): MGHRA, YSYEKL. The CDR3 protein is CASSRTTSGAYEQYF. CDR3 coding DNA: TGCGCCAGCAGCCGAACGACTAGCGGGGCCTACGAGCAGTACTTC.

This chain connects TRBV5-1 to TRBJ2-1; a weak D match, TRBD2 (5 bases). Germline CDR1 and CDR2: SGHRS and YFSETQ. This CDR3 is built from 14 residues. The V gene lost 4 bases and the J gene lost 4 bases, with 12 bases spanning the gap. The DNA of the CDR3 is TGCGCCAGCAGCCCGGTTGAGGGTTACAATGAGCAGTTCTTC. This encodes CASSPVEGYNEQFF. Based on the CDR3 plus reference TRBV5-1 and TRBJ2-1, the full variable domain is KAGVTQTPRYLIKTRGQQVTLSCSPISGHRSVSWYQQTPGQGLQFLFEYFSETQRNKGNFPGRFSGRQFSNSRSEMNVSTLELGDSALYLCASSPVEGYNEQFFGPGTRLTVL.

V is TRBV5-6 and J is TRBJ2-7; 13 bases line up with TRBD2. Trimming cost V 3 bases and J 4 bases; bases outside gene matches: 13. The germline V gene encodes CDR1 SGHDT and CDR2 YYEEEE. CDR3 length: 18 residues. This chain's CDR3 is CASSSAGTSGNVTYEQYF. The CDR3 bases are TGTGCCAGCAGCTCCGCCGGGACTAGCGGGAACGTCACGTACGAGCAGTACTTC.

The genes are TRBV28 and TRBJ1-2; unclear D gene. V was shortened by 2 bases and J by 0 bases, with 7 bases between the two germline ends. The CDR3 totals 14 residues. CDR1 MDHEN and CDR2 SYDVKM come from the germline V gene. CDR3 in amino acids: CASSLRVANYGYTF. The CDR3 bases are TGTGCCAGCAGTTTACGGGTAGCTAACTATGGCTACACCTTC.

The gene calls are TRBV5-1 and TRBJ1-5; D possibly corresponds to TRBD1 (6 bases). Looked up from germline, CDR1 is SGHRS and CDR2 is YFSETQ. The CDR3 has 17 amino acids. Trimming removed 2 bases at V and 6 bases at J, with 21 bases between. The DNA of the CDR3 is TGCGCCAGCAGCTTCCCGAGACGGGCAGGGGTGGGTCAGCCCCAGCATTTT. As protein: CASSFPRRAGVGQPQHF.

CDR3 residues: CASSFRGPSRETQYF. CDR3 DNA: TGCGCCAGCAGCTTCAGGGGACCTTCGCGGGAGACCCAGTACTTC. The genes are TRBV5-1 and TRBJ2-5; perhaps TRBD1 as D (6 bases). Germline V gives CDR1 SGHRS, CDR2 YFSETQ. Trimming took 2 bases from V and 5 from J, leaving 16 bases between them. There are 15 residues in the CDR3.

The genes are TRBV7-9 and TRBJ1-5, with D unresolved. V dropped 4 bases and J dropped 6 bases, with 10 bases sitting between them. There are 13 residues in the CDR3. Looked up from germline, CDR1 is SEHNR and CDR2 is FQNEAQ (reference sequence). The CDR3: CASSSGWSQPQHF. The CDR3 DNA follows: TGTGCCAGCAGCTCGGGTTGGTCTCAGCCCCAGCATTTT.

The rearrangement links TRBV19 to TRBJ1-4; tentative D call: TRBD1 (5 bases). The germline V and J ends were trimmed by 3 bases and 1 base, with 15 bases remaining between them. Germline V gene data show CDR1 as LNHDA and CDR2 as SQIVND (reference sequence). CDR3 length: 17 residues. The CDR3 sequence is CASSIEKGSVTNEKLFF. The CDR3 nucleotides read TGTGCCAGTAGTATTGAGAAGGGGTCCGTAACTAATGAAAAACTGTTTTTT.

This rearrangement joins TRBV5-1 to TRBJ1-4; 7 bases align to TRBD1. Germline-derived CDR1 and CDR2 are SGHRS and YFSETQ. The CDR3 sequence is 14 residues long. V lost 7 bases, J lost 3 bases, and 6 bases stayed unmatched. The CDR3 region is CASGPGQSNEKLFF. CDR3 DNA sequence: TGCGCCAGCGGACCGGGACAGTCTAATGAAAAACTGTTTTTT.

This clone was found a few times. This rearrangement joins TRBV5-6 to TRBJ1-6; 9 bases match TRBD1. Germline trimming cut 2 bases from V and 9 bases from J; bases unmatched to any gene: 12. CDR1 SGHDT and CDR2 YYEEEE come from the germline V gene. This CDR3 region has 17 residues. CDR3 nucleotide sequence: TGTGCCAGCAGCTTAGGTTTACAGGGGGCGCGAGGTTCACCCCTCCACTTT. It encodes CASSLGLQGARGSPLHF. The entire variable domain, with the rest obtained from reference TRBV5-6 and TRBJ1-6, is as follows: DAGVTQSPTHLIKTRGQQVTLRCSPKSGHDTVSWYQQALGQGPQFIFQYYEEEERQRGNFPDRFSGHQFPNYSSELNVNALLLGDSALYLCASSLGLQGARGSPLHFGNGTRLTVT.